By share of the sample, the clone carrying this TCR beta chain is medium-sized (0.01 to 0.1%). The CDR3 has 15 residues. The germline CDR1 and CDR2 sequences are MDHEN and SYDVKM. Trimming took 8 bases from V and 0 from J, leaving 16 bases between them. The data belong to a study of blood T cell repertoires in COVID-19. Study summary: There were acute and convalescent COVID-19 samples, and they came from the United States, Italy and Spain.

Participant ages covered about 18 to 90 years across about two dozen US areas. Each recovered donor of Cohort 3 presented with two negative PCRs, clearance, or symptom resolution. Original methodology: Reference gene primer amplification in the assay estimated nucleated cell counts. Profiling relied on immunoSEQ multiplex PCR, and the TCRdb table lists in-frame clones only, not all of them. That table supplies the V and J calls and clone size; D and trimming were determined from the DNA. Of roughly 180,000 clones listed, 75% to 90% were seen once; the top ten hold 6.2%. The specimen sequenced was PBMCs or T cells enriched from blood (not recorded which). The sequence was obtained from a man in his forties who had recovered from COVID-19. The chain couples TRBV28 to TRBJ2-5, with D possibly TRBD1 on 6 matching bases. This chain's CDR3 is CASSSSTGYQETQYF. CDR3 bases: TGTGCCAGCTCCTCTTCGACAGGATACCAAGAGACCCAGTACTTC.